One and the same sample provided the 12 T cell receptor beta chains below, sequenced in a study of cytomegalovirus exposure and HLA in healthy donors. The PCR was carried out with 60 Vbeta primers and 13 Jbeta primers. Repertoires were generated with immunoSEQ multiplex PCR, while TCRdb's copy carries only in-frame clones and drops some. The sample has 160,000 or so clones, 65% to 80% seen once. Material: PBMCs. All receptors derive from a man in his forties in good health and CMV-seronegative.

CDR3 bases: TGTGCCAGCAGTGCGGGAGAAGGTGGACAAGAGACCCAGTACTTC. It is translated as CASSAGEGGQETQYF. This chain uses TRBV6-4 with TRBJ2-5; possibly TRBD2 for D (6 bases). V lost 4 bases, J lost 2 bases, and 14 bases lay in between. CDR1 is MRHNA and CDR2 is SNTAGT in the germline V gene. The CDR3 has 15 residues.

The CDR3 region is CASSQDPSGNVKNIQYF. The DNA for the CDR3 is TGTGCCAGCAGCCAAGATCCAAGCGGAAATGTCAAAAACATTCAGTACTTC. The genes are TRBV4-2 and TRBJ2-4, with D tentatively TRBD2 (5 bases). Looked up from germline, CDR1 is LGHNA and CDR2 is YNFKEQ. With 0 bases removed from V and 3 bases from J, the gap between germline ends came to 15 bases. CDR3 length: 17 residues.

The genes are TRBV7-9 and TRBJ2-5, with D perhaps TRBD2 (6 bases). The J call is doubtful: the DNA matches TRBJ2-7 better. Germline lookup yields CDR1 SEHNR and CDR2 FQNEAQ (reference sequence). The CDR3 totals 16 residues. CDR3 DNA: TGTGCCAGCAGCCCGCCTCGAGCGGGCATCTCCTACGAGCAGTACTTC. Its translation is CASSPPRAGISYEQYF.

The chain employs TRBV25-1 and TRBJ1-5, with 8 bases that match TRBD1. The V gene's germline CDR1 is MGHDK and CDR2 SYGVNS. Trimming took 4 bases from V and 1 from J; bases not matched to a gene: 6. The CDR3 spans 16 residues. As DNA, the CDR3 is TGTGCCAGCAGTGGAGACAGGGGTGGAAGCAATCAGCCCCAGCATTTT. Translated: CASSGDRGGSNQPQHF. Full variable domain (missing parts from reference TRBV25-1 and TRBJ1-5): EADIYQTPRYLVIGTGKKITLECSQTMGHDKMYWYQQDPGMELHLIHYSYGVNSTEKGDLSSESTVSRIRTEHFPLTLESARPSHTSQYLCASSGDRGGSNQPQHFGDGTRLSIL.

The V gene is TRBV6-1, the J gene TRBJ2-1; D perhaps matches TRBD1 (6 bases). The germline V and J ends were trimmed by 2 bases and 0 bases, with 14 bases remaining between them. The CDR3 extends over 17 amino acids. Germline CDR1 MNHNS, CDR2 SASEGT. DNA of the CDR3: TGTGCCAGCAGTGAATTGGGGGCATGGGACTCCTACAATGAGCAGTTCTTC. This codes for CASSELGAWDSYNEQFF.

This clone was seen only once. The rearrangement joins TRBV19 to TRBJ1-1; 7 nucleotides match TRBD1. V was clipped by 3 bases and J by 8 bases; unmatched bases: 6. Germline CDR1 reads LNHDA; CDR2 reads SQIVND (reference sequence). The CDR3 runs 13 residues. The CDR3 is CASSIQTGWEAFF. The CDR3 DNA follows: TGTGCCAGTAGTATCCAGACAGGGTGGGAAGCTTTCTTT.

The CDR3 here is CASSTRDRGNYGYTF. The CDR3 nucleotides are TGTGCCAGCAGTACGAGGGACAGGGGGAACTATGGCTACACCTTC. This chain connects TRBV6-1 to TRBJ1-2, with 11 positions matching TRBD1. This CDR3 spans 15 amino acids. The germline gives CDR1 MNHNS, CDR2 SASEGT. The V segment lost 5 bases and the J segment 2 bases; nucleotides outside the gene matches: 4.

V gene TRBV6-5 combines with J gene TRBJ2-2; 8 positions match TRBD1. The germline V gene encodes CDR1 MNHEY and CDR2 SVGAGI. The V gene end was trimmed by 8 bases and the J gene end by 1 base; junction bases not matched to a gene: 0. There are 13 residues in the CDR3. The CDR3: CASGQGNTGELFF. In nucleotides, the CDR3 is TGTGCCAGCGGACAGGGGAACACCGGGGAGCTGTTTTTT.

The V gene is TRBV13, the J gene TRBJ2-1; TRBD2 aligns across 8 bases. Germline loops: CDR1 PRHDT, CDR2 FYEKMQ (reference sequence). The CDR3 sequence is 15 residues long. Germline trimming cut 6 bases from V and 5 bases from J; bases unmatched to any gene: 9. This CDR3 is CASSPSGSGHNEQFF. CDR3 in DNA: TGTGCCAGCAGTCCGAGCGGGAGCGGCCACAATGAGCAGTTCTTC.

The chain employs TRBV28 and TRBJ1-2; D might be TRBD1 (5 bases). Germline V gene sequence: CDR1 MDHEN, CDR2 SYDVKM. The CDR3 extends over 11 amino acids. V lost 4 bases and J 11 bases, leaving 11 bases between the germline ends. DNA for the CDR3: TGTGCCAGCAGTTCGGGGGGACTTTACACCTTC. Translation gives CASSSGGLYTF.

The chain links TRBV4-1 to TRBJ1-2, with D perhaps matching TRBD1 (6 bases). Per germline, CDR1 MGHRA and CDR2 YSYEKL. V dropped 4 bases and J dropped 4 bases, with 13 bases sitting between them. CDR3 length equals 14 residues. In nucleotides, the CDR3 is TGCGCCAGCAGCCCGTACAGGGTCGGCTATGGCTACACCTTC. This translates into CASSPYRVGYGYTF.

The J gene is TRBJ2-7, the V gene TRBV6-1, with D perhaps matching TRBD1 (5 bases). The V end lost 2 bases, the J end lost 12 bases, and 14 bases lay between the germline ends. Germline V gene lookup returns CDR1 MNHNS and CDR2 SASEGT. The CDR3 contains 12 residues. CDR3 in amino acids: CASSESRVRVYF. CDR3 coding DNA: TGTGCCAGCAGTGAATCAAGGGTCAGGGTGTACTTC.